One sample yielded the 8 T cell receptor beta chains listed below, sequenced in a study of blood T cell repertoires in COVID-19. Method: immunoSEQ multiplex PCR; TCRdb's copy keeps in-frame clones and lacks some. The sample has about 52,000 clones; over 75% are singletons. The sample taken for sequencing was peripheral blood. These receptors all come from an elderly man with COVID-19, enrolled during active disease.

This chain joins TRBV29-1 and TRBJ2-3; a possible D gene is TRBD1 (5 bases). Germline-derived CDR1 and CDR2 are SQVTM and ANQGSEA. The CDR3 runs 16 residues. The V gene lost 1 base and the J gene lost 1 base, with 15 bases spanning the gap. The DNA of the CDR3 is TGCAGCGTTGAAGGTGACCCGGACACTCGCACAGATACGCAGTATTTT. It specifies CSVEGDPDTRTDTQYF.

The J gene is TRBJ1-2, the V gene TRBV11-2, with a tentative D call TRBD1 (6 bases). CDR1 SGHAT and CDR2 FQNNGV come from the germline V gene. V was clipped by 8 bases and J by 2 bases, with 15 bases between them. The length of the CDR3 is 14 residues. The CDR3 region has the DNA TGTGCCAGCGGAGGGGGGGCTATGAACTATGGCTACACCTTC. It encodes CASGGGAMNYGYTF.

The V call is TRBV5-4, the J call TRBJ2-3; 11 nucleotides match TRBD2. Per the germline V gene, CDR1 is SGHNT and CDR2 is YYREEE (reference sequence). This CDR3 comprises 16 residues. V lost 4 bases to trimming and J lost 0 bases; unmatched junction nucleotides: 4. In DNA, the CDR3 is TGTGCCAGCAGCCCGACTAGCGGGGCTAGCACAGATACGCAGTATTTT. This encodes CASSPTSGASTDTQYF. Together with reference TRBV5-4 and TRBJ2-3, the CDR3 gives the full variable domain: ETGVTQSPTHLIKTRGQQVTLRCSSQSGHNTVSWYQQALGQGPQFIFQYYREEENGRGNFPPRFSGLQFPNYSSELNVNALELDDSALYLCASSPTSGASTDTQYFGPGTRLTVL.

V gene TRBV28 combines with J gene TRBJ2-7; unclear D gene. This CDR3 is 14 amino acids long. V dropped 4 bases and J dropped 2 bases, with 12 bases sitting between them. From germline, CDR1 is MDHEN and CDR2 SYDVKM. In DNA, the CDR3 is TGTGCCAGCAGTTCTCCGACTGTAACCTACGAGCAGTACTTC. This translates into CASSSPTVTYEQYF. The variable domain in full, completed from reference TRBV28 and TRBJ2-7, reads DVKVTQSSRYLVKRTGEKVFLECVQDMDHENMFWYRQDPGLGLRLIYFSYDVKMKEKGDIPEGYSVSREKKERFSLILESASTNQTSMYLCASSSPTVTYEQYFGPGTRLTVT.

The V gene is TRBV28, the J gene TRBJ1-1; 10 bases fit TRBD1. Germline CDR1 and CDR2: MDHEN and SYDVKM. The ends lost 4 bases at V and 11 bases at J; junction bases unmatched: 13. This CDR3 comprises 15 residues. The CDR3 coding sequence is TGTGCCAGCAGTTACCCTCCCGACAGGGGGCCAGGGGCTTTCTTT. Encoded protein: CASSYPPDRGPGAFF.

The V and J genes are TRBV6-2 or TRBV6-3 and TRBJ1-2, with D tentatively TRBD1 (5 bases). CDR3 length: 12 amino acids. Per germline, CDR1 MNHEY and CDR2 SVGEGT. V was pared by 5 bases and J by 4 bases, with 8 bases between. CDR3 amino acids: CASSPTAYGYTF. DNA for the CDR3: TGTGCCAGCAGTCCGACAGCCTATGGCTACACCTTC.

The rearrangement joins TRBV6-6 to TRBJ1-1, with D possibly matching TRBD1 (5 bases). The CDR3 contains 12 residues. The V gene lost 0 bases and the J gene lost 11 bases, with 10 bases spanning the gap. Germline V gives CDR1 MNHNY, CDR2 SVGAGI (reference sequence). The CDR3 DNA follows: TGTGCCAGCAGTTACTCGCAGGGTGAGGCTTTCTTT. Amino acids: CASSYSQGEAFF.

This chain joins TRBV5-5 and TRBJ2-5; 8 bases map to TRBD1. Per the germline V gene, CDR1 is SGHKS and CDR2 is YYEKEE (reference sequence). Germline trimming cut 4 bases from V and 1 base from J; bases unmatched to any gene: 3. This CDR3 comprises 14 residues. In nucleotides, the CDR3 is TGTGCCAGCAGCACCGGGACAGGCCAAGAGACCCAGTACTTC. Protein product: CASSTGTGQETQYF.